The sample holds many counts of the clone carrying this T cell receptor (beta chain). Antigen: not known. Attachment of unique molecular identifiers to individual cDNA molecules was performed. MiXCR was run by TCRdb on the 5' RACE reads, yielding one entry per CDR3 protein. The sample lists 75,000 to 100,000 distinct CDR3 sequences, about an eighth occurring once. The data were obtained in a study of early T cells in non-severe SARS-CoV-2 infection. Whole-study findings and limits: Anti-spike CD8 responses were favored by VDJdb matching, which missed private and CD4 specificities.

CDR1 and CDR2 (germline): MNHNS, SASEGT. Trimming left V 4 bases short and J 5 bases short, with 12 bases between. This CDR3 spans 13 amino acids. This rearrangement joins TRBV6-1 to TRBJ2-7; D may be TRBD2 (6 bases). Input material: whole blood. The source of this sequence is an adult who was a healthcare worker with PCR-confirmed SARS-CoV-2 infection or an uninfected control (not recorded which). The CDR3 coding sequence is TGTGCCAGCAGTGGGGGGAGGATCAACGAGCAGTACTTC. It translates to CASSGGRINEQYF.